These T cell receptor beta chains were read from a single sample in a study of T cell repertoires in cytomegalovirus infection. TCRdb independently ran MiXCR on the reads; one entry per CDR3 protein. The sample lists 250,000 to 400,000 distinct CDR3 sequences; 20% to 25% were seen once. Antigens of these TCRs are unknown. The specimen was cultured PBMCs, collected from culture after CMV antigen stimulation. These receptor sequences come from a human donor in good health (CMV status not recorded). Some clones in this sample may be carry-over from other donors' samples. Each CDR3 is given with its conserved first and last residue. Fields, in order: clone size, V gene, J gene, D gene, CDR3 DNA, CDR3 protein. D genes are given only for firm matches. Only some rows state a clone size, as once, few, many or a class for expanded clones.

>many|TRBV7-8|TRBJ1-1|.
TGTGCCAGCAGCAACCGCGGGGAAGCTTTCTTT
CASSNRGEAFF
>.|TRBV6-8|TRBJ2-1|TRBD2
TGTGCCAGCAGTTCGACTAGCGGGACTCTCGGAAATGAGCAGTTCTTC
CASSSTSGTLGNEQFF
>once|TRBV29-1|TRBJ1-5|.
TGCAGCGTTTTGGACAGCCTAGGGAGCAATCAGCCCCAGCATTTT
CSVLDSLGSNQPQHF
>.|TRBV6-2/TRBV6-3|TRBJ2-1|TRBD2
TGTGCCAGCAGTTCCTTGCTAGCGGAGTTTGGGAGTGAGCAGTTCTTC
CASSSLLAEFGSEQFF
>few|TRBV19|TRBJ2-1|TRBD1
TGTGCCAGTAGTCCACCCGGGACAGGGGGTCATGAGCAGTTCTTC
CASSPPGTGGHEQFF
>.|TRBV29-1|TRBJ2-1|TRBD2
TGCAGCGCCCTCAATGCGGCTAGCGGGATTTTTTTCTATGAGCAGTTCTTC
CSALNAASGIFFYEQFF
>few|TRBV24-1|TRBJ2-2|TRBD2
TGTGCCACCAGTGATTTATCCCGAGCGGGAGGCCTCACCGGGGAGCTGTTTTTT
CATSDLSRAGGLTGELFF
>.|TRBV5-1|TRBJ2-3|TRBD2
TGCGCCAGCAGCTTCGGGACTAGCGGTGGCACAGATACGCAGTATTTT
CASSFGTSGGTDTQYF
>many|TRBV7-2|TRBJ2-3|.
TGTGCCAGCAGTCCCACTCAGCGGCGCACAGATACGCAGTATTTT
CASSPTQRRTDTQYF
>.|TRBV3-1|TRBJ2-5|TRBD1
TGTGCCAGCAGCCACCTCGGGACAGGACAAGAGACCCAGTACTTC
CASSHLGTGQETQYF
>few|TRBV7-2|TRBJ1-5|TRBD1
TGTGCCAGCAGCTTAGAGGGACAGATTAATCAGCCCCAGCATTTT
CASSLEGQINQPQHF
>few|TRBV15|TRBJ1-5|.
TGTGCCACCAGCAGAGAGGTAGGCAATCAGCCCCAGCATTTT
CATSREVGNQPQHF
>many|TRBV7-2|TRBJ1-2|.
TGTGCCAGCAGCCTGACCCGTGACGGCTTCTATGGCTACACCTTC
CASSLTRDGFYGYTF
>few|TRBV11-3|TRBJ1-1|.
TGTGCCAGCAGCTTAGAGGAGGAGACCACTGAAGCTTTCTTT
CASSLEEETTEAFF
>few|TRBV28|TRBJ1-2|.
TGTGCCAGCAGCTTACTGACAGTTGGCTACACCTTC
CASSLLTVGYTF
>few|TRBV4-1|TRBJ2-1|TRBD2
TGCGCCAGCAGCCAACCAGCGGGAGGTTCCAATGAGCAGTTCTTC
CASSQPAGGSNEQFF
>many|TRBV6-6|TRBJ1-1|.
TGTGCCAGCAGTTACGGCCAGCTGAACACTGAAGCTTTCTTT
CASSYGQLNTEAFF
>few|TRBV12-3/TRBV12-4|TRBJ1-6|.
TGTGCCAGCAGTTTAGGGGGAGAGGCCCTCCACTTT
CASSLGGEALHF
>few|TRBV28|TRBJ2-1|TRBD2
TGTGCCAGCAGTCCCATTACGAGCCCTGACATGGGACTAGCATTTAATGAGCAGTTCTTC
CASSPITSPDMGLAFNEQFF
>few|TRBV6-6|TRBJ2-1|.
TGTGCCAGCAGCCAGATTAAGGATGAGCAGTTCTTC
CASSQIKDEQFF
>.|TRBV7-9|TRBJ2-7|.
TGTGCCAGCAGCTTAACCCCGCAGGGGGGACCGTACGAGCAGTACTTC
CASSLTPQGGPYEQYF
>.|TRBV13|TRBJ2-5|.
TGTGCCAGCAGCCTAACTTACTCCCAAGAGACCCAGTACTTC
CASSLTYSQETQYF
>.|TRBV2|TRBJ2-7|TRBD1
TGTGCCAGCAGCCTCGGGACAGCAGACGAGCAGTACTTC
CASSLGTADEQYF
>few|TRBV5-1|TRBJ1-1|.
TGCGCCAGCAGCTTGGTCAAGAACACTGAAGCTTTCTTT
CASSLVKNTEAFF
>many|TRBV7-2|TRBJ2-3|.
TGTGCCAGCAGCTCTGAGTATTATACGCAGTATTTT
CASSSEYYTQYF
>.|TRBV20-1|TRBJ2-3|.
TGCAGTGCTAGGGATAGGGACGCGCAGTATTTT
CSARDRDAQYF